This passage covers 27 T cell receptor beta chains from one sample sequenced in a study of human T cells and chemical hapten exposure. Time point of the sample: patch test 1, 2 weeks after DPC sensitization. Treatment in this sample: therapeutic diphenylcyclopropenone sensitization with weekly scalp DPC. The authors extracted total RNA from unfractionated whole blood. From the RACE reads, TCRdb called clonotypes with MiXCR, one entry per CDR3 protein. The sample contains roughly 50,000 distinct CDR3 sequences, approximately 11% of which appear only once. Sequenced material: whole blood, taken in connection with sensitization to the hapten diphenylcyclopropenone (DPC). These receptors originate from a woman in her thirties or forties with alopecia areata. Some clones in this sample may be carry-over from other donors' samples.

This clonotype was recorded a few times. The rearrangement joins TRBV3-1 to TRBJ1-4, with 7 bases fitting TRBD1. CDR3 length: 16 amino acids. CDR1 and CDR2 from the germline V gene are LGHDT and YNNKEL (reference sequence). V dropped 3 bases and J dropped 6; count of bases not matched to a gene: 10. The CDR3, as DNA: TGTGCCAGCAGCCAGTGGGACAGCGGCTTGGATGAAAAACTGTTTTTT. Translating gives CASSQWDSGLDEKLFF. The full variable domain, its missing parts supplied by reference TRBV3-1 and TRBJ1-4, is DTAVSQTPKYLVTQMGNDKSIKCEQNLGHDTMYWYKQDSKKFLKIMFSYNNKELIINETVPNRFSPKSPDKAHLNLHINSLELGDSAVYFCASSQWDSGLDEKLFFGSGTQLSVL.

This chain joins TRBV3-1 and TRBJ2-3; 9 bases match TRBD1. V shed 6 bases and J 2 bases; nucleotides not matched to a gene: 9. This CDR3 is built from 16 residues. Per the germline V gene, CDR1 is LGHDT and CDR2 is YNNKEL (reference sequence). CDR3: CASRKWGTGNTDTQYF. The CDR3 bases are TGTGCCAGCAGAAAGTGGGGGACAGGGAACACAGATACGCAGTATTTT.

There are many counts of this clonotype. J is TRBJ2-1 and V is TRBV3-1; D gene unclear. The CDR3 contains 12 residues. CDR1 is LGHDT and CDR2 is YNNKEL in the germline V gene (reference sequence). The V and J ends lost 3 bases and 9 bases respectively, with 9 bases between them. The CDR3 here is CASSQVGVEQFF. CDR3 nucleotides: TGTGCCAGCAGCCAGGTTGGCGTTGAGCAGTTCTTC.

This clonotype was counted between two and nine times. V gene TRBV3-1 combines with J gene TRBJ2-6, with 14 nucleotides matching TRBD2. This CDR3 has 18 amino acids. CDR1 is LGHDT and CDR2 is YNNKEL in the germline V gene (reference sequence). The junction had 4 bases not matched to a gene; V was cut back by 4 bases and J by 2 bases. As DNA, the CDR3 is TGTGCCAGCAGCCTTTCGGGACTAGCGGGAGCTGGGGCCAACGTCCTGACTTTC. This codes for CASSLSGLAGAGANVLTF.

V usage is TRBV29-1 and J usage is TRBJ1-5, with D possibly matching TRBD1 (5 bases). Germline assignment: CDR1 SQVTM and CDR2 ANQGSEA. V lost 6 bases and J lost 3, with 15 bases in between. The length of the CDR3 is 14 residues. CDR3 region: CSVTSTDPNQPQHF. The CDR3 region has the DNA TGCAGCGTCACCTCGACAGATCCCAATCAGCCCCAGCATTTT.

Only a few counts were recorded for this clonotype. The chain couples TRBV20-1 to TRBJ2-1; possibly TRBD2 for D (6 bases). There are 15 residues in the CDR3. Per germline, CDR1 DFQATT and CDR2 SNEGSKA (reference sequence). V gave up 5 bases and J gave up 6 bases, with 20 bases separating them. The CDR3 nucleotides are TGCAGTGCTTCTAAAGGGGAGGTCCTGTTCAATGAGCAGTTCTTC. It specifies CSASKGEVLFNEQFF.

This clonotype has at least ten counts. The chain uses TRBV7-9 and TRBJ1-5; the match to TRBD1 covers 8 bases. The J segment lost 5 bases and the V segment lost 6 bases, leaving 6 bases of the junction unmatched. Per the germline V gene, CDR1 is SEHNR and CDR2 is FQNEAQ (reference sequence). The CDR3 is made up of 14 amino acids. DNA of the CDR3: TGTGCCAGCAGTTCGGACAGGGAAGATCAGCCCCAGCATTTT. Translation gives CASSSDREDQPQHF. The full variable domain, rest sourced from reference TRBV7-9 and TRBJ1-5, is DTGVSQNPRHKITKRGQNVTFRCDPISEHNRLYWYRQTLGQGPEFLTYFQNEAQLEKSRLLSDRFSAERPKGSFSTLEIQRTEQGDSAMYLCASSSDREDQPQHFGDGTRLSIL.

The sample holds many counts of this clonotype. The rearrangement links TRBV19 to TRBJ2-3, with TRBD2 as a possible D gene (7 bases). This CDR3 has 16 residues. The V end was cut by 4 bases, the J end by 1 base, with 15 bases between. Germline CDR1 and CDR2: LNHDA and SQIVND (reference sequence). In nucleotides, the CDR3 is TGTGCCAGTAGTAAGAGGGGGGAGGGACGCACAGATACGCAGTATTTT. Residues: CASSKRGEGRTDTQYF.

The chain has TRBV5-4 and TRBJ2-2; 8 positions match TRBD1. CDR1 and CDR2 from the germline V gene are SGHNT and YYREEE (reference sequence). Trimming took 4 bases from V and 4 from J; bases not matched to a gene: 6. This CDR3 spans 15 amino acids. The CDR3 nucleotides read TGTGCCAGCAGCACAGGACAGGGTAGCACCGGGGAGCTGTTTTTT. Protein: CASSTGQGSTGELFF.

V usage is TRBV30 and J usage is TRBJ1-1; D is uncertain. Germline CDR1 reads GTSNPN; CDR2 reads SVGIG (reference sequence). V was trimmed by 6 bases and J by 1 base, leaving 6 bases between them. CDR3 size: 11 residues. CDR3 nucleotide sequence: TGTGCCTGTACACCGAACACTGAAGCTTTCTTT. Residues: CACTPNTEAFF.

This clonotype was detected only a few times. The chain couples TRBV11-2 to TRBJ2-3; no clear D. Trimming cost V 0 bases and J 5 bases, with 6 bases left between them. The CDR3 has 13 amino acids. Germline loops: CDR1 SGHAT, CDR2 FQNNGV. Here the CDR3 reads CASSLDFRDTQYF. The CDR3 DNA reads TGTGCCAGCAGCTTAGATTTTAGAGATACGCAGTATTTT.

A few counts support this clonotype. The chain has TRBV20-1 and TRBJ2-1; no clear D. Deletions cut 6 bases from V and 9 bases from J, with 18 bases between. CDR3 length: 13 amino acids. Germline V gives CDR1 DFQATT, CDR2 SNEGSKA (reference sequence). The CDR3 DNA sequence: TGCAGTGCCGCTAGGTCGTCCAATGGTGAGCAGTTCTTC. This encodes CSAARSSNGEQFF.

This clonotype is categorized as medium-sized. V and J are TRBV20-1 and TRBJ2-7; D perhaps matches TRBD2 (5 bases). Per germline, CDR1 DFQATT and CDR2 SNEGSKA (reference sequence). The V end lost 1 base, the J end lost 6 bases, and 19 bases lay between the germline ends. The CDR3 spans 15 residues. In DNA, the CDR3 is TGCAGTGCTAGAGCTCCGACCGGAGGCCCGGGCGAGCAGTACTTC. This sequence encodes CSARAPTGGPGEQYF.

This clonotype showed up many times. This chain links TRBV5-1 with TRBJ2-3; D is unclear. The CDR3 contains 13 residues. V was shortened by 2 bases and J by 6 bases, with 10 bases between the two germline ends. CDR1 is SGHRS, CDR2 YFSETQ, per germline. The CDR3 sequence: CASSFRSTDTQYF. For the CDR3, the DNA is TGCGCCAGCAGCTTCCGGTCGACTGATACGCAGTATTTT.

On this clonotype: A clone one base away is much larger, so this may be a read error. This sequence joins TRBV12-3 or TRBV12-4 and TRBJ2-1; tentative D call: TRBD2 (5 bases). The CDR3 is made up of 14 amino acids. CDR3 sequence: CASRVRELGNGQFF. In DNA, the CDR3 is TGTGCCAGCAGAGTAAGGGAGTTAGGGAATGGGCAGTTCTTC.

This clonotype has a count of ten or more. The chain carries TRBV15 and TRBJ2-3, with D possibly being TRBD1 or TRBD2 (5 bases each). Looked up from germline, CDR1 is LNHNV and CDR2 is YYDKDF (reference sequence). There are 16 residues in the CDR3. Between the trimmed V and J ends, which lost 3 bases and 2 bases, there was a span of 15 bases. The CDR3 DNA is TGTGCCACCAGCAGCCGAGGGGTTCCCTCCACAGATACGCAGTATTTT. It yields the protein CATSSRGVPSTDTQYF.

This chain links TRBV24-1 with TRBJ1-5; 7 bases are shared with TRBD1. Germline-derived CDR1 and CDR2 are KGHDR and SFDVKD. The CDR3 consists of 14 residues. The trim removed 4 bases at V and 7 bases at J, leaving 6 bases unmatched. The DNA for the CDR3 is TGTGCCACCAGTGAAGGCGGACAGGACCAGCCCCAGCATTTT. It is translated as CATSEGGQDQPQHF.

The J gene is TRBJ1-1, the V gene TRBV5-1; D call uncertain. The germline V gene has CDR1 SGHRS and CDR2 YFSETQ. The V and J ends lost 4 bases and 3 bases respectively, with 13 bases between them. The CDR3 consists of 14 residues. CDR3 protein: CASSPQADDTEAFF. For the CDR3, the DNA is TGCGCCAGCAGCCCCCAGGCAGATGACACTGAAGCTTTCTTT.

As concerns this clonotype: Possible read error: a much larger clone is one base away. The CDR3 DNA sequence: TGCGCCAGCAGCACTCTTTTAGCGGGGGGCGTCAATGAGCAGTTCTTC. Its translation: CASSTLLAGGVNEQFF. The rearrangement links TRBV5-1 to TRBJ2-1; 10 bases map to TRBD2. The trim removed 4 bases at V and 6 bases at J, leaving 10 bases unmatched. The CDR3 is made up of 16 amino acids. Germline V gene sequence: CDR1 SGHRS, CDR2 YFSETQ.

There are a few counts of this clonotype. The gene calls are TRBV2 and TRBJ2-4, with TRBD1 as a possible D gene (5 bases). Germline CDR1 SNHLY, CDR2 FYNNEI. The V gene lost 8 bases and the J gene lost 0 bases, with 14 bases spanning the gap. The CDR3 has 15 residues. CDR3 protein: CASSDRSLAKNIQYF. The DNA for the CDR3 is TGTGCCAGCTCCGACAGAAGTTTAGCCAAAAACATTCAGTACTTC.

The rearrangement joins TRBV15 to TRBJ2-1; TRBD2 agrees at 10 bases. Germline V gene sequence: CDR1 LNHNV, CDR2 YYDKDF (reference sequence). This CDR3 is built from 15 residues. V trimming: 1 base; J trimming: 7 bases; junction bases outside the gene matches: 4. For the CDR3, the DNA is TGTGCCACCAGCAGAGGAGGGACTAGCGTAAATGAGCAGTTCTTC. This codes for CATSRGGTSVNEQFF.

CDR3 bases: TGTGCCAGCAGTGGGGACAGGTTGTCCTACGAGCAGTACTTC. It translates to CASSGDRLSYEQYF. V usage is TRBV28 and J usage is TRBJ2-7; 8 bases line up with TRBD1. Germline CDR1 reads MDHEN; CDR2 reads SYDVKM. With 5 bases clipped from V and 1 base from J, the junction kept 4 bases outside the gene matches. This CDR3 has 14 amino acids. The full variable domain, its missing parts supplied by reference TRBV28 and TRBJ2-7, is DVKVTQSSRYLVKRTGEKVFLECVQDMDHENMFWYRQDPGLGLRLIYFSYDVKMKEKGDIPEGYSVSREKKERFSLILESASTNQTSMYLCASSGDRLSYEQYFGPGTRLTVT.

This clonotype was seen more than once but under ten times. CDR3 loop: CASSLGQGRTEAFF. The CDR3 nucleotides are TGCGCCAGCAGCTTGGGACAGGGCCGGACTGAAGCTTTCTTT. The chain uses TRBV5-1 and TRBJ1-1, with 7 bases lining up with TRBD1. CDR1 is SGHRS, CDR2 YFSETQ, per germline. J gave up 5 bases and V 0 bases, and 4 bases lay outside the gene matches. The CDR3 has 14 amino acids.

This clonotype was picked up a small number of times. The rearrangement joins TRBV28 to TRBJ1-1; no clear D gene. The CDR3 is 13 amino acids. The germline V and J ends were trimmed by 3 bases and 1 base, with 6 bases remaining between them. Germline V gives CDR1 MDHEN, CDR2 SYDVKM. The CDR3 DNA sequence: TGTGCCAGCAGTTTCGCGGCGAACACTGAAGCTTTCTTT. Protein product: CASSFAANTEAFF.

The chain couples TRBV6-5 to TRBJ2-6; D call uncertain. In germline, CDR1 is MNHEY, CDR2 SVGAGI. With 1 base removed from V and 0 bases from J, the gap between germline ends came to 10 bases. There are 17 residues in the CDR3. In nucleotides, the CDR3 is TGTGCCAGCAGTTACTTCCCACACACCTCTGGGGCCAACGTCCTGACTTTC. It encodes CASSYFPHTSGANVLTF.

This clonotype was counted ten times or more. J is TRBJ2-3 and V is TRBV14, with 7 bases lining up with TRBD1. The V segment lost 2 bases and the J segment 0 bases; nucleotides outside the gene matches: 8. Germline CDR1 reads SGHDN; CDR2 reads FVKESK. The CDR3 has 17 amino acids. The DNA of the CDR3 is TGTGCCAGCAGCCAACTATCTAGGGGGCCAAGCACAGATACGCAGTATTTT. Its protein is CASSQLSRGPSTDTQYF.

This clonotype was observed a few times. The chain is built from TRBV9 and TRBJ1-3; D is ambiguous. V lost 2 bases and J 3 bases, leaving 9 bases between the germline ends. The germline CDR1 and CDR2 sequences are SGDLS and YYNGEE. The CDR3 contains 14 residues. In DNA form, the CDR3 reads TGTGCCAGCAGCGTGACGGCAGATGGAAACACCATATATTTT. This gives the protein CASSVTADGNTIYF. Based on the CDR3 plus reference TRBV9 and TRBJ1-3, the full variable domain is DSGVTQTPKHLITATGQRVTLRCSPRSGDLSVYWYQQSLDQGLQFLIQYYNGEERAKGNILERFSAQQFPDLHSELNLSSLELGDSALYFCASSVTADGNTIYFGEGSWLTVV.